The following is a TCR beta chain sequence with its context. What it binds is unknown. 13 Jbeta primers and 60 Vbeta primers were used for the PCR. The method was immunoSEQ multiplex PCR; TCRdb's version includes in-frame clones alone and lacks a portion of them. Recorded for this sample: some 110,000 clones. This entry is derived from a study of cytomegalovirus exposure and HLA in healthy donors. The study, taken as a whole, reports: Later analysis placed DRB1 highest and HLA-C lowest in TCR association rates, which differed by HLA locus. More clonal expansion characterized HLA-associated TCR beta chains than equally common others in a later analysis. Some TCR beta chains (about 170 of them) were listed as cytomegalovirus-associated. Immune exposure information available was restricted to CMV serostatus.

The CDR3 loop spans 15 amino acids. Germline assignment: CDR1 PRHDT and CDR2 FYEKMQ (reference sequence). The V end lost 5 bases, the J end lost 0 bases, and 12 bases lay between the germline ends. Sequencing used PBMCs. The receptor comes from a man in his forties in good health and CMV-seropositive. The chain combines TRBV13 with TRBJ2-3, with D perhaps TRBD2 (5 bases). The CDR3, as DNA: TGTGCCAGCAGCACTGGACGGGGAAGCACAGATACGCAGTATTTT. Protein product: CASSTGRGSTDTQYF.